This TCR beta chain originates from a study of T cell clonotyping in hematopoietic cell transplantation. Study background: Pretransplant recipient samples were taken after cytoreduction.

The length of the CDR3 is 15 residues. The germline V and J ends were trimmed by 2 bases and 0 bases, with 8 bases remaining between them. Per the germline V gene, CDR1 is MNHEY and CDR2 is SVGAGI. The study, taken as a whole, reports: Recipient TCR diversity dropped after transplant; expanded clonotypes rose from day 30 to 180. Few recipient clonotypes overlapped donors; over 95% were de novo at given depth.

Produced via immunoSEQ multiplex PCR; TCRdb's table is partial and in-frame only. The sample shows tens of thousands of clones, almost 97% of them seen only once. As regards this clone: Antigen unknown.

The sample's time point: recipient sample about 28 days before transplant, after cytoreduction. Sample: peripheral blood mononuclear cells, taken before stem cell transplant. The TCR comes from a woman aged 50 to 60 with acute myeloid leukemia. Some clones in this sample may be carry-over from other donors' samples. The rearrangement joins TRBV6-5 to TRBJ1-5; no definite D call. The CDR3 loop is CASSYTRNSNQPQHF. The CDR3 bases are TGTGCCAGCAGTTACACGCGGAATAGCAATCAGCCCCAGCATTTT.